Presented here are 9 T cell receptor beta chains from one specimen sequenced in a study of T-cell reconstitution after alpha-beta-depleted transplantation in children. It was with unique molecular identifiers that the TCRbeta library was prepared. TCRdb re-derived calls from the PCR reads in MiXCR, one entry per CDR3 protein. The sample contains about 470,000 distinct CDR3 sequences, about 40% of which appear only once. The specimen was PBMCs, collected before TCRalphabeta/CD19-depleted stem cell transplant. The receptor source for this set is a girl aged 2-10 years with aplastic anemia, due to receive a stem cell transplant.

V gene TRBV28 combines with J gene TRBJ2-7, with TRBD1 matching over 8 bases. The V gene's germline CDR1 is MDHEN and CDR2 SYDVKM. V gave up 5 bases and J gave up 6 bases; unmatched junction bases: 9. The CDR3 spans 14 residues. CDR3 residues: CASSNLQGEGEQYF. In DNA, the CDR3 is TGTGCCAGCAGTAACCTACAGGGGGAAGGCGAGCAGTACTTC.

There are a few counts of this clonotype. The rearrangement uses TRBV12-3 or TRBV12-4 and TRBJ2-5; 11 nucleotides align to TRBD2. This CDR3 comprises 16 residues. V was pared by 4 bases and J by 1 base, with 5 bases of the junction left unmatched. DNA for the CDR3: TGTGCCAGCAGTTCGACTAGCGGGATAGGCCAAGAGACCCAGTACTTC. Translating gives CASSSTSGIGQETQYF.

The chain combines TRBV20-1 with TRBJ2-5; no firm D call. CDR3 length equals 13 residues. V was pared by 2 bases and J by 1 base, with 8 bases between. The germline V gene has CDR1 DFQATT and CDR2 SNEGSKA (reference sequence). As DNA, the CDR3 is TGCAGTGCTAGATACAACACCCAAGAGACCCAGTACTTC. Protein product: CSARYNTQETQYF.

This clonotype showed up just a few times. The rearrangement links TRBV11-2 to TRBJ2-7; no clear D. V was pared by 3 bases and J by 0 bases, with 6 bases between. Germline V CDR1 and CDR2: SGHAT, FQNNGV. This CDR3 contains 13 residues. CDR3 amino acids: CASSFQFSYEQYF. CDR3 DNA: TGTGCCAGCAGCTTTCAGTTCTCCTACGAGCAGTACTTC.

The chain recombines TRBV30 with TRBJ2-1; no clear D gene. V gave up 1 base and J gave up 4 bases, with 11 bases separating them. The CDR3 has 14 amino acids. Germline CDR1 reads GTSNPN; CDR2 reads SVGIG (reference sequence). CDR3 nucleotide sequence: TGTGCCTGGAGTGGGGCTTTTGGGTACAATGAGCAGTTCTTC. As protein: CAWSGAFGYNEQFF.

The chain employs TRBV20-1 and TRBJ2-7; TRBD1 aligns across 7 bases. The CDR3 loop spans 18 amino acids. V dropped 1 base and J dropped 3; count of bases not matched to a gene: 18. Germline V CDR1 and CDR2: DFQATT, SNEGSKA (reference sequence). This CDR3 is CSARGDRGRGGDYYEQYF. For the CDR3, the DNA is TGCAGTGCTAGAGGGGACCGGGGTCGAGGGGGCGACTACTACGAGCAGTACTTC.

This clonotype was counted between two and nine times. The chain links TRBV28 to TRBJ1-3; D gene ambiguous. CDR1 MDHEN and CDR2 SYDVKM come from the germline V gene. The V gene lost 6 bases and the J gene lost 4 bases, with 10 bases spanning the gap. The CDR3 consists of 13 residues. CDR3 sequence (DNA): TGTGCCAGCAGGCCGGGAGCCGGAAACACCATATATTTT. It specifies CASRPGAGNTIYF.

The CDR3 region is CASSANRDQPQHF. CDR3 DNA sequence: TGTGCCAGCAGTGCAAACCGGGACCAGCCCCAGCATTTT. V usage is TRBV6-1 and J usage is TRBJ1-5; a possible D gene is TRBD1 (5 bases). The germline V gene encodes CDR1 MNHNS and CDR2 SASEGT. The CDR3 totals 13 residues. The ends were cut back, 4 bases at V and 7 bases at J, with 11 bases in the middle.

This clonotype appeared a single time. The rearrangement joins TRBV28 to TRBJ2-5; D assignment may be TRBD1 or TRBD2 (5 bases each). Trimming left V 5 bases short and J 1 base short, with 11 bases between. This CDR3 spans 14 amino acids. CDR1 is MDHEN, CDR2 SYDVKM, per germline. The CDR3 loop is CASSRDGGQETQYF. The CDR3 DNA follows: TGTGCCAGCAGTCGGGACGGCGGCCAAGAGACCCAGTACTTC.